This is a list of T cell receptor beta chains from one sample in a study of blood T cell repertoires in COVID-19. Sequencing was performed with immunoSEQ multiplex PCR; in TCRdb, only in-frame clones are kept and a portion is missing. The sample carries around 150,000 clones, 85% recorded once. What was sequenced was peripheral blood. The receptors shown here come from a human donor with acute or convalescent COVID-19. The donor label of this sample is uncertain. Each CDR3 is given with its conserved first and last residue. D genes are given only for firm matches. Not all rows give a size; the values are once, few, many and, for expanded clones, a class.

CDR3: CASSHADRYGTEAFF
DNA: TGTGCCAGCAGCCATGCGGACAGGTACGGCACTGAAGCTTTCTTT
J: TRBJ1-1
size: NA
D: TRBD1
V: TRBV7-9

CDR3: CASSVSPTGYNEQFF
DNA: TGTGCCAGCAGCGTTAGCCCGACAGGGTACAATGAGCAGTTCTTC
J: TRBJ2-1
size: once
D: TRBD1
V: TRBV9

CDR3: CATSRGHSYEQYF
DNA: TGTGCCACCAGCAGAGGACACTCCTACGAGCAGTACTTC
J: TRBJ2-7
size: NA
D: NA
V: TRBV15

CDR3: CAISSRDRGRPTIYF
DNA: TGTGCCATCAGTTCCCGGGACAGGGGTAGGCCCACCATATATTTT
J: TRBJ1-3
size: NA
D: TRBD1
V: TRBV10-3

CDR3: CASSTQGQAAINSPLHF
DNA: TGTGCCAGTAGTACCCAGGGACAGGCGGCTATTAATTCACCCCTCCACTTT
J: TRBJ1-6
size: NA
D: TRBD1
V: TRBV19

CDR3: CASGLRIGGDQYF
DNA: TGTGCTAGTGGTTTGAGGATAGGCGGGGATCAGTACTTC
J: TRBJ2-7
size: few
D: NA
V: TRBV12-5

CDR3: CASSRMDRGSVQPQHF
DNA: TGTGCCAGTAGTCGGATGGACAGGGGGTCAGTTCAGCCCCAGCATTTT
J: TRBJ1-5
size: NA
D: TRBD1
V: TRBV19

CDR3: CASSPSLGGGHYGYTF
DNA: TGTGCCAGCTCACCATCCCTAGGGGGCGGCCATTATGGCTACACCTTC
J: TRBJ1-2
size: NA
D: TRBD1
V: TRBV18

CDR3: CASSLSGYNEKLFF
DNA: TGTGCCAGCAGCTTAAGCGGATATAATGAAAAACTGTTTTTT
J: TRBJ1-4
size: NA
D: NA
V: TRBV7-2

CDR3: CASAPGQGATDTQYF
DNA: TGCGCCAGCGCACCGGGACAGGGGGCCACAGATACGCAGTATTTT
J: TRBJ2-3
size: NA
D: TRBD1
V: TRBV10-1

CDR3: CASSAYGTGGVGELFF
DNA: TGTGCCAGCAGCGCCTACGGGACAGGGGGAGTCGGGGAGCTGTTTTTT
J: TRBJ2-2
size: few
D: TRBD1
V: TRBV9

CDR3: CATNDRGPNSPLHF
DNA: TGTGCCACCAATGACAGGGGGCCTAATTCACCCCTCCACTTT
J: TRBJ1-6
size: NA
D: TRBD1
V: TRBV6-6

CDR3: CASSFHGQGQETQYF
DNA: TGTGCCAGCAGTTTCCATGGACAGGGTCAAGAGACCCAGTACTTC
J: TRBJ2-5
size: NA
D: TRBD1
V: TRBV28

CDR3: CATSGGQGSYNEQFF
DNA: TGTGCCACCAGTGGGGGACAGGGCTCCTACAATGAGCAGTTCTTC
J: TRBJ2-1
size: NA
D: TRBD1
V: TRBV24-1

CDR3: CASSEPRQGFTEAFF
DNA: TGTGCCAGCAGCGAACCCCGACAGGGCTTCACTGAAGCTTTCTTT
J: TRBJ1-1
size: NA
D: TRBD1
V: TRBV6-6

CDR3: CASKTGGLSYGYTF
DNA: TGTGCCAGCAAGACAGGAGGCTTGAGTTATGGCTACACCTTC
J: TRBJ1-2
size: NA
D: NA
V: TRBV27

CDR3: CASSIGDRGSSGNTIYF
DNA: TGTGCCAGTAGTATAGGGGACAGGGGAAGCTCTGGAAACACCATATATTTT
J: TRBJ1-3
size: NA
D: TRBD1
V: TRBV19

CDR3: CAWSLWGSNQPQHF
DNA: TGTGCCTGGAGTTTGTGGGGCAGCAATCAGCCCCAGCATTTT
J: TRBJ1-5
size: NA
D: NA
V: TRBV30

CDR3: CASSAGTSGSTDTQYF
DNA: TGCGCCAGCAGCGCCGGGACTAGCGGGAGCACAGATACGCAGTATTTT
J: TRBJ2-3
size: few
D: TRBD2
V: TRBV5-1

CDR3: CASSQDRLAGSVRQFF
DNA: TGTGCCAGCAGCCAAGATAGACTAGCGGGGAGTGTTAGGCAGTTCTTC
J: TRBJ2-1
size: NA
D: TRBD2
V: TRBV3-1/TRBV3-2

CDR3: CASNLRGGISNQPQHF
DNA: TGTGCCAGTAATCTTAGGGGAGGGATTAGCAATCAGCCCCAGCATTTT
J: TRBJ1-5
size: NA
D: NA
V: TRBV28

CDR3: CASSQDWAGDSNQPQHF
DNA: TGTGCCAGCAGCCAAGATTGGGCAGGGGACAGCAATCAGCCCCAGCATTTT
J: TRBJ1-5
size: NA
D: NA
V: TRBV4-2

CDR3: CASSGGQGVEQYF
DNA: TGTGCCAGCAGCGGCGGACAGGGGGTTGAGCAGTACTTC
J: TRBJ2-7
size: once
D: TRBD1
V: TRBV7-2

CDR3: CASSAQWTGVDTQYF
DNA: TGTGCCAGCAGTGCCCAGTGGACAGGGGTAGATACGCAGTATTTT
J: TRBJ2-3
size: NA
D: TRBD1
V: TRBV6-4

CDR3: CATSRQGVSQETQYF
DNA: TGTGCCACCAGTAGGCAGGGGGTAAGCCAAGAGACCCAGTACTTC
J: TRBJ2-5
size: NA
D: TRBD1
V: TRBV24-1

CDR3: CARSLGGKTQYF
DNA: TGTGCCAGAAGCTTGGGTGGCAAGACCCAGTACTTC
J: TRBJ2-5
size: NA
D: NA
V: TRBV5-3

CDR3: CASSLDSRGSYEQYF
DNA: TGTGCCAGCAGCTTAGACTCTAGGGGATCCTACGAGCAGTACTTC
J: TRBJ2-7
size: few
D: NA
V: TRBV11-2

CDR3: CASNLRGTPNYGYTF
DNA: TGTGCCAGCAACTTACGGGGGACCCCTAACTATGGCTACACCTTC
J: TRBJ1-2
size: NA
D: NA
V: TRBV6-5

CDR3: CASSYSTYLLSEQYF
DNA: TGTGCCAGCAGTTATTCCACGTACCTATTATCCGAGCAGTACTTC
J: TRBJ2-7
size: once
D: NA
V: TRBV6-5

CDR3: CATSDFGTSDGEQFF
DNA: TGTGCCACCAGTGATTTCGGGACTAGCGACGGTGAGCAGTTCTTC
J: TRBJ2-1
size: few
D: TRBD2
V: TRBV24-1

CDR3: CASSLIPGQNNEKLFF
DNA: TGTGCCAGCAGCTTAATTCCAGGACAGAACAATGAAAAACTGTTTTTT
J: TRBJ1-4
size: NA
D: NA
V: TRBV7-2

CDR3: CASSPGAEAFF
DNA: TGTGCCAGCTCACCGGGAGCTGAAGCTTTCTTT
J: TRBJ1-1
size: NA
D: NA
V: TRBV18

CDR3: CASSSWDRANTGELFF
DNA: TGTGCCAGCAGCTCCTGGGACAGGGCGAACACCGGGGAGCTGTTTTTT
J: TRBJ2-2
size: NA
D: TRBD1
V: TRBV7-3

CDR3: CASSDFSGGAYEQYF
DNA: TGCGCCAGCAGTGATTTTAGCGGGGGGGCCTACGAGCAGTACTTC
J: TRBJ2-7
size: NA
D: TRBD2
V: TRBV10-1

CDR3: CASSLEGLGGIQYF
DNA: TGTGCCAGCAGTTTAGAGGGACTAGGCGGCATTCAGTACTTC
J: TRBJ2-4
size: NA
D: TRBD2
V: TRBV27

CDR3: CASSYMGGQETQYF
DNA: TGTGCCAGCAGTTACATGGGGGGGCAGGAGACCCAGTACTTC
J: TRBJ2-5
size: NA
D: NA
V: TRBV6-5

CDR3: CASREPLRQTPNYGYTF
DNA: TGTGCCAGTAGGGAACCCCTCAGACAGACACCTAACTATGGCTACACCTTC
J: TRBJ1-2
size: NA
D: NA
V: TRBV19

CDR3: CASSLETGQIGNYGYTF
DNA: TGTGCCAGCAGCTTGGAGACGGGACAGATTGGGAACTATGGCTACACCTTC
J: TRBJ1-2
size: once
D: TRBD1
V: TRBV5-5

CDR3: CASSARGSDRGFAEAFF
DNA: TGTGCCAGCAGTGCCCGGGGTTCGGACAGGGGTTTCGCTGAAGCTTTCTTT
J: TRBJ1-1
size: once
D: TRBD1
V: TRBV2

CDR3: CASSRGQGFDEQYF
DNA: TGTGCCAGCAGCCGCGGACAGGGGTTCGACGAGCAGTACTTC
J: TRBJ2-7
size: NA
D: TRBD1
V: TRBV5-8

CDR3: CASSIGGTANTGELFF
DNA: TGTGCCAGTAGTATCGGCGGGACAGCGAACACCGGGGAGCTGTTTTTT
J: TRBJ2-2
size: NA
D: NA
V: TRBV19

CDR3: CASSYLSGELFF
DNA: TGTGCCAGCAGTTACCTGAGCGGGGAGCTGTTTTTT
J: TRBJ2-2
size: NA
D: NA
V: TRBV6-2/TRBV6-3

CDR3: CASTPDRRRGYTF
DNA: TGTGCCAGCACTCCTGACAGGCGTCGTGGCTACACCTTC
J: TRBJ1-2
size: few
D: NA
V: TRBV6-5

CDR3: CSAGGRQEQFF
DNA: TGCAGCGCAGGGGGACGACAAGAGCAGTTCTTC
J: TRBJ2-1
size: NA
D: TRBD1
V: TRBV20-1

CDR3: CASSLVRSYEQYF
DNA: TGTGCCAGCAGCTTGGTCCGTTCCTACGAGCAGTACTTC
J: TRBJ2-7
size: NA
D: NA
V: TRBV5-4

CDR3: CASSPYRGGQPQHF
DNA: TGTGCCAGCAGTCCCTACAGGGGGGGACAGCCCCAGCATTTT
J: TRBJ1-5
size: NA
D: TRBD1
V: TRBV6-5

CDR3: CASSNRGVSGRSTEAFF
DNA: TGTGCCAGCAGTAACAGGGGAGTATCGGGTCGGTCTACTGAAGCTTTCTTT
J: TRBJ1-1
size: NA
D: TRBD1
V: TRBV27

CDR3: CASSMGGSTTNF
DNA: TGTGCCAGTAGTATGGGGGGATCTACTACCAACTTC
J: TRBJ1-2
size: NA
D: NA
V: TRBV19

CDR3: CASGTGGGRDGYTF
DNA: TGTGCCAGCGGGACAGGGGGCGGCCGGGATGGCTACACCTTC
J: TRBJ1-2
size: NA
D: TRBD1
V: TRBV5-4

CDR3: CASSRAIRGGTEAFF
DNA: TGTGCCAGCAGCCGTGCTATCAGGGGAGGGACTGAAGCTTTCTTT
J: TRBJ1-1
size: NA
D: NA
V: TRBV7-9